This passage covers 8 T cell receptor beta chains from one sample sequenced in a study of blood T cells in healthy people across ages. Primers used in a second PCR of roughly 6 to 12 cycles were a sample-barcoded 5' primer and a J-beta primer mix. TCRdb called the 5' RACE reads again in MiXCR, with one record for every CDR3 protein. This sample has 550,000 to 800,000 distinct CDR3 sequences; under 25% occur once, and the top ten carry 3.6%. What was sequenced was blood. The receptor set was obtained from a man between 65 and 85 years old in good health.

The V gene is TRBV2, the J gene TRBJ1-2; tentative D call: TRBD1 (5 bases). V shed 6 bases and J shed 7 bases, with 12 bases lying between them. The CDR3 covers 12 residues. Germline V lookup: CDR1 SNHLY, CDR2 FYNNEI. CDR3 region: CASRQGGAGYTF. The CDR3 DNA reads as TGTGCCAGCAGGCAGGGCGGGGCTGGCTACACCTTC.

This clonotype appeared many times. DNA of the CDR3: TGCAGTGCTAGGGAGCGGGAGGGCCGATATGAGCAGTTCTTC. Its translation is CSAREREGRYEQFF. V and J are TRBV20-1 and TRBJ2-1; 10 nucleotides line up with TRBD2. The germline CDR1 and CDR2 sequences are DFQATT and SNEGSKA (reference sequence). V was pared by 3 bases and J by 8 bases, with 7 bases of the junction left unmatched. This CDR3 comprises 14 residues.

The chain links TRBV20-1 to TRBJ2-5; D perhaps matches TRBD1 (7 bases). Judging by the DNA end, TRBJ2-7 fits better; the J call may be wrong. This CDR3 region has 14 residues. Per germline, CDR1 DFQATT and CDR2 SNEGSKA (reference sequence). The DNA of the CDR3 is TGCAGTGCCGGAAAGGGGGCTAGCGAGAACGAGCAGTACTTC. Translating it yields CSAGKGASENEQYF.

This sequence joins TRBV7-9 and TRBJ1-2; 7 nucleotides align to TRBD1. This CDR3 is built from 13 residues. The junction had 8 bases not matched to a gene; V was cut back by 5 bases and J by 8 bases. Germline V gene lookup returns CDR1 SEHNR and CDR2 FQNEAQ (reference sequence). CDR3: CASSDDRVLGYTF. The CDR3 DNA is TGTGCCAGCAGCGATGACAGGGTTTTAGGCTACACCTTC.

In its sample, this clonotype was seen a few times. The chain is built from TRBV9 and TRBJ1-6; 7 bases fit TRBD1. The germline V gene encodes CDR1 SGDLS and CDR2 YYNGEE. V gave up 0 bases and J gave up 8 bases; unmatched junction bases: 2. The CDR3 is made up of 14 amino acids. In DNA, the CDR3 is TGTGCCAGCAGCGTAGAGGACAGGCATTCACCCCTCCACTTT. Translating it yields CASSVEDRHSPLHF.

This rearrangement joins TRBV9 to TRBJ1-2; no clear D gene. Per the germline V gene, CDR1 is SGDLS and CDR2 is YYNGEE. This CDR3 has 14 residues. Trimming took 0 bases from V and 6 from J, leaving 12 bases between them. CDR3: CASSVGGVLNGYTF. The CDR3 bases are TGTGCCAGCAGCGTAGGGGGAGTCCTAAATGGCTACACCTTC. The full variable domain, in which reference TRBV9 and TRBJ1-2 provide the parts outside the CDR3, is DSGVTQTPKHLITATGQRVTLRCSPRSGDLSVYWYQQSLDQGLQFLIQYYNGEERAKGNILERFSAQQFPDLHSELNLSSLELGDSALYFCASSVGGVLNGYTFGSGTRLTVV.

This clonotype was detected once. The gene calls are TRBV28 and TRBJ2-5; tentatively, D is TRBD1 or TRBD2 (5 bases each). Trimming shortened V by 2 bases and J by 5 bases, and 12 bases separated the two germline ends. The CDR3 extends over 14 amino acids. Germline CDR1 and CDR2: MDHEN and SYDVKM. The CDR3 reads CASSLGDVRETQYF. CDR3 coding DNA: TGTGCCAGCAGTTTAGGGGACGTGCGGGAGACCCAGTACTTC.

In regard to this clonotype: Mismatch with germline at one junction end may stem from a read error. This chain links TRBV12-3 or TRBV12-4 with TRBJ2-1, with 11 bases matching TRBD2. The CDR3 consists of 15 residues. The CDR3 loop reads CASSLAGGPSNEQFF. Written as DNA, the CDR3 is TGTGCCAGCAGCTTAGCGGGAGGGCCTTCCAATGAGCAGTTCTTC.